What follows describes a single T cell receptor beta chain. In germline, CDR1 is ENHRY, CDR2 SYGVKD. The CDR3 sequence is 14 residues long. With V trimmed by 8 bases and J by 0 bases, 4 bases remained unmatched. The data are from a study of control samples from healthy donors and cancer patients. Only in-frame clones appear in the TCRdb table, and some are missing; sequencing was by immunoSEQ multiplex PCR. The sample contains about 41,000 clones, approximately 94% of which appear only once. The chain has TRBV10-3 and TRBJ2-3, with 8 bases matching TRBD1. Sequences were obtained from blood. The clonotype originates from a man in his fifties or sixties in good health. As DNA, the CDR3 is TGTGCCATCGGACAGGGCCAAAGCACAGATACGCAGTATTTT. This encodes CAIGQGQSTDTQYF.